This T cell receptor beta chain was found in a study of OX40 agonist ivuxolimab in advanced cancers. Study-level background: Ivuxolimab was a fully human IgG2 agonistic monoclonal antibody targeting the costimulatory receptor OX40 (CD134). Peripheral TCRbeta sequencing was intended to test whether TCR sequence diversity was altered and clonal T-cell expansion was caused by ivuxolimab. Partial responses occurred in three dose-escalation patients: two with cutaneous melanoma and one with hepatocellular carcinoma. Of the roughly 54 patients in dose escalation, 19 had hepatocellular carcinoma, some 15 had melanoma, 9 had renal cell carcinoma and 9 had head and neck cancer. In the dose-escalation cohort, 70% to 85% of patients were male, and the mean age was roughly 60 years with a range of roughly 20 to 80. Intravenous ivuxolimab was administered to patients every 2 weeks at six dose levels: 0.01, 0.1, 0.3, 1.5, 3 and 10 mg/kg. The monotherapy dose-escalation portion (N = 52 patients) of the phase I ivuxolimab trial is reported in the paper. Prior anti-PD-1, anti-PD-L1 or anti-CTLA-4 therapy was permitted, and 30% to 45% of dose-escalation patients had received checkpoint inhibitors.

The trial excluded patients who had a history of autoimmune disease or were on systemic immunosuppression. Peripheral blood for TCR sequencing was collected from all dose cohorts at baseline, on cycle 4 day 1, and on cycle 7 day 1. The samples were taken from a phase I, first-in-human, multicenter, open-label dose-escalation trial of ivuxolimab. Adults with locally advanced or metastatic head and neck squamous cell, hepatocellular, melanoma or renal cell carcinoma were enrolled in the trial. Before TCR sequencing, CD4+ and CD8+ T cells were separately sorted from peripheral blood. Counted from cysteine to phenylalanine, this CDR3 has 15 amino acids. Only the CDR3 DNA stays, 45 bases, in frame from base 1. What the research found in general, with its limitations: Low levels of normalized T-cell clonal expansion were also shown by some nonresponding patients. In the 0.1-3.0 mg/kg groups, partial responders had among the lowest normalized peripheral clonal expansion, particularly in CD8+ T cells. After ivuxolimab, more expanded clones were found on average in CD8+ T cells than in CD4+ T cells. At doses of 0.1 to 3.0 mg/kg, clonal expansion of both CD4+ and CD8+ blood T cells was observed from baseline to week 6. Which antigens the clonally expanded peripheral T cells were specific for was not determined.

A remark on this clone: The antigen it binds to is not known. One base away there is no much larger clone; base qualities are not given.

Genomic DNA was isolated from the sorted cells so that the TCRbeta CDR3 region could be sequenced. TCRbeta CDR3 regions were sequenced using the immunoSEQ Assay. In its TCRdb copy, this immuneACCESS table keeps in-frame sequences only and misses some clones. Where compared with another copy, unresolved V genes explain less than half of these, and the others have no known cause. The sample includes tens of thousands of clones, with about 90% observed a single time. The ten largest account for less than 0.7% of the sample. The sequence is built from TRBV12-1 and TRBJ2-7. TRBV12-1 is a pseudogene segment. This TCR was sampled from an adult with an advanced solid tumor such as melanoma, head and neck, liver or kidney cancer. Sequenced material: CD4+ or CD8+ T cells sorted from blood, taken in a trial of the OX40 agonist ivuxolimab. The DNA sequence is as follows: TGTGCCAGCACATACAGGGAGGCCAACTCCTACGAGCAGTACTTC. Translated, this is CASTYREANSYEQYF.